The 21 T cell receptor beta chains below were found in one sample sequenced in a study of Graves' ophthalmopathy and Graves' hyperthyroidism. TCR beta CDR3 amplification used RNA transcripts. The first round was an RT-PCR with HTBI primers, and the second round was a multiplex PCR. TCRdb re-derived calls from the multiplex PCR reads in MiXCR, one entry per CDR3 protein. Of approximately 210,000 distinct CDR3 sequences listed, under 30% are singletons. Sequenced input: peripheral blood. These receptor sequences come from a man aged 50-60 years with Graves' ophthalmopathy.

This clonotype was seen repeatedly, ten times or more. This CDR3 reads CASQDRLAYYEQYF. The CDR3, as DNA: TGTGCCAGTCAAGACCGGCTAGCATACTACGAGCAGTACTTC. The chain joins TRBV6-2 or TRBV6-3 to TRBJ2-7; tentative D call: TRBD2 (5 bases). CDR1 is MNHEY and CDR2 is SVGEGT in the germline V gene. The V and J ends lost 9 bases and 3 bases respectively, with 18 bases between them. This CDR3 has 14 amino acids.

This clonotype occurred many times. CDR3 nucleotide sequence: TGTGCCTGGAGAGACAGGTTCGAAGAGACCCAGTACTTC. Its protein product is CAWRDRFEETQYF. The chain has TRBV30 and TRBJ2-5, with D perhaps TRBD1 (6 bases). The V and J ends lost 3 bases and 3 bases respectively, with 11 bases between them. The CDR3 is made up of 13 amino acids. Germline CDR1 is GTSNPN and CDR2 is SVGIG (reference sequence). Variable domain in full (rest from reference TRBV30 and TRBJ2-5): SQTIHQWPATLVQPVGSPLSLECTVEGTSNPNLYWYRQAAGRGLQLLFYSVGIGQISSEVPQNLSASRPQDRQFILSSKKLLLSDSGFYLCAWRDRFEETQYFGPGTRLLVL.

In this sample, this clonotype turned up many times. This chain uses TRBV6-2 or TRBV6-3 with TRBJ1-3, with D unclear. The CDR3 totals 14 residues. The germline V gene encodes CDR1 MNHEY and CDR2 SVGEGT. Trimming cost V 7 bases and J 4 bases, with 14 bases left between them. CDR3 nucleotides: TGTGCCAGCACCGCGGTACCCCCGGGAAACACCATATATTTT. Protein: CASTAVPPGNTIYF.

This clonotype was seen a single time. The rearrangement joins TRBV29-1 to TRBJ2-7; 7 bases fit TRBD1. Germline trimming cut 3 bases from V and 9 bases from J; bases unmatched to any gene: 14. The CDR3 spans 14 residues. CDR1 SQVTM and CDR2 ANQGSEA come from the germline V gene. For the CDR3, the DNA is TGCAGCGTTGACGCCGGGACAGAGTACGAAGGGCAGTACTTC. Its protein is CSVDAGTEYEGQYF.

This clonotype has a count of ten or more. The V gene is TRBV12-3 or TRBV12-4, the J gene TRBJ2-7; D gene unclear. Trimming cost V 3 bases and J 3 bases, with 12 bases left between them. The length of the CDR3 is 14 residues. This chain's CDR3 is CASSLSTMFYEQYF. CDR3 nucleotides: TGTGCCAGCAGTTTGTCCACCATGTTCTACGAGCAGTACTTC.

This clonotype was seen ten or more times. DNA for the CDR3: TGCGCCAGCAGCTTGCCGGACGCGCAACTTGACACCGGGGAGCTGTTTTTT. Protein: CASSLPDAQLDTGELFF. V and J are TRBV5-1 and TRBJ2-2; no reliable D call. Germline CDR1 reads SGHRS; CDR2 reads YFSETQ. Trimming shortened V by 1 base and J by 3 bases, and 16 bases separated the two germline ends. The CDR3 loop spans 17 amino acids.

This clonotype was seen at least ten times. The chain carries TRBV18 and TRBJ1-3, with 12 bases lining up with TRBD1. Germline CDR1 is KGHSH and CDR2 is LQKENI. V gave up 3 bases and J gave up 5 bases; unmatched junction bases: 2. The CDR3 covers 15 residues. CDR3 nucleotides: TGTGCCAGCTCACCCGGGACAGGGGGCAGAAACACCATATATTTT. Translated, it gives CASSPGTGGRNTIYF. The entire variable domain, with the rest obtained from reference TRBV18 and TRBJ1-3, is as follows: NAGVMQNPRHLVRRRGQEARLRCSPMKGHSHVYWYRQLPEEGLKFMVYLQKENIIDESGMPKERFSAEFPKEGPSILRIQQVVRGDSAAYFCASSPGTGGRNTIYFGEGSWLTVV.

This clonotype was found many times. The chain links TRBV29-1 to TRBJ2-7; TRBD1 is a possible D gene (7 bases). V lost 2 bases and J lost 2, with 10 bases in between. Germline assignment: CDR1 SQVTM and CDR2 ANQGSEA. This CDR3 spans 13 amino acids. CDR3 sequence reads: CSVEQGGAYEQYF. The CDR3 nucleotides are TGCAGCGTTGAACAGGGGGGCGCCTACGAGCAGTACTTC.

This clonotype was found many times. This chain links TRBV5-1 with TRBJ2-7; 9 bases fit TRBD1. Germline CDR1 is SGHRS and CDR2 is YFSETQ. V was pared by 4 bases and J by 6 bases, with 8 bases of the junction left unmatched. The CDR3 has 14 amino acids. This chain's CDR3 is CASSHGQGQGEQYF. CDR3 sequence (DNA): TGCGCCAGCAGCCACGGACAGGGGCAGGGCGAGCAGTACTTC.

This clonotype was recorded many times. The gene calls are TRBV13 and TRBJ2-7; 7 positions match TRBD1. V lost 5 bases to trimming and J lost 6 bases; unmatched junction nucleotides: 16. CDR3 length: 16 residues. The V gene's germline CDR1 is PRHDT and CDR2 FYEKMQ (reference sequence). The CDR3 spells CASSAHPPRSGGEQYF. CDR3 in DNA: TGTGCCAGCAGCGCCCACCCCCCCAGGTCAGGGGGCGAGCAGTACTTC. Variable domain in full (rest from reference TRBV13 and TRBJ2-7): AAGVIQSPRHLIKEKRETATLKCYPIPRHDTVYWYQQGPGQDPQFLISFYEKMQSDKGSIPDRFSAQQFSDYHSELNMSSLELGDSALYFCASSAHPPRSGGEQYFGPGTRLTVT.

This clonotype was picked up many times. This chain connects TRBV19 to TRBJ2-7, with D perhaps TRBD1 or TRBD2 (5 bases each). V lost 4 bases to trimming and J lost 3 bases, with 22 bases between them. This CDR3 is built from 17 residues. CDR1 is LNHDA and CDR2 is SQIVND in the germline V gene (reference sequence). The CDR3 sequence is CASSTLRGPEGDYEQYF. The CDR3 DNA sequence: TGTGCCAGTAGTACCCTCCGGGGCCCCGAGGGCGACTACGAGCAGTACTTC.

The table lists this clonotype with many counts. The V gene is TRBV30, the J gene TRBJ2-7, with D possibly TRBD1 on 6 matching bases. From germline, CDR1 is GTSNPN and CDR2 SVGIG (reference sequence). The CDR3 length is 14 residues. V was trimmed by 2 bases and J by 6 bases, leaving 17 bases between them. The CDR3 DNA is TGTGCCTGGAGTAGGGGGTCCGTCGTAAGCGAGCAGTACTTC. This gives the protein CAWSRGSVVSEQYF. Full variable domain (missing parts from reference TRBV30 and TRBJ2-7): SQTIHQWPATLVQPVGSPLSLECTVEGTSNPNLYWYRQAAGRGLQLLFYSVGIGQISSEVPQNLSASRPQDRQFILSSKKLLLSDSGFYLCAWSRGSVVSEQYFGPGTRLTVT.

The J gene is TRBJ1-5, the V gene TRBV12-3 or TRBV12-4; no reliable D call. This CDR3 is 14 amino acids long. Trimming cost V 1 base and J 5 bases, with 9 bases left between them. CDR3 nucleotides: TGTGCCAGCAGTTTAGTAGGGTTCGATCAGCCCCAGCATTTT. It specifies CASSLVGFDQPQHF.

The rearrangement links TRBV12-3 or TRBV12-4 to TRBJ2-5; 9 bases are shared with TRBD2. The CDR3 sequence is 14 residues long. V dropped 2 bases and J dropped 7; count of bases not matched to a gene: 5. CDR3 coding DNA: TGTGCCAGCAGTTTATTGCGGGGGGGCGCGACCCAGTACTTC. It codes for CASSLLRGGATQYF.

This clonotype appeared many times. The chain recombines TRBV20-1 with TRBJ1-1; D is perhaps TRBD1 (6 bases). The germline CDR1 and CDR2 sequences are DFQATT and SNEGSKA (reference sequence). Trimming pared 3 bases from V and 10 bases from J, leaving 15 bases between. The CDR3 totals 12 residues. The CDR3 loop reads CSASHRAQRAFF. CDR3 bases: TGCAGTGCTAGCCACAGGGCCCAGCGAGCTTTCTTT.

At least ten counts were recorded for this clonotype. The V call is TRBV27, the J call TRBJ1-1; D unclear. The CDR3 is 13 amino acids. Germline assignment: CDR1 MNHEY and CDR2 SMNVEV (reference sequence). V was trimmed by 5 bases and J by 3 bases, leaving 10 bases between them. CDR3 DNA: TGTGCCAGCAGTCCGGACCTCTACACTGAAGCTTTCTTT. Its translation: CASSPDLYTEAFF.

This clonotype was picked up many times. V gene TRBV19 combines with J gene TRBJ2-5; a possible D gene is TRBD2 (6 bases). Trimming removed 3 bases at V and 7 bases at J, with 9 bases between. Germline-derived CDR1 and CDR2 are LNHDA and SQIVND (reference sequence). The CDR3 sequence is 12 residues long. CDR3 in DNA: TGTGCCAGTAGTATCCAGGAGGGGACCCAGTACTTC. It codes for CASSIQEGTQYF. Full variable domain (outside the CDR3, taken from reference TRBV19 and TRBJ2-5): DGGITQSPKYLFRKEGQNVTLSCEQNLNHDAMYWYRQDPGQGLRLIYYSQIVNDFQKGDIAEGYSVSREKKESFPLTVTSAQKNPTAFYLCASSIQEGTQYFGPGTRLLVL.

This clonotype occurred many times. This chain uses TRBV25-1 with TRBJ2-2; D unresolved. V dropped 6 bases and J dropped 4 bases, with 6 bases sitting between them. This CDR3 region has 12 residues. Germline CDR1 reads MGHDK; CDR2 reads SYGVNS. CDR3 coding DNA: TGTGCCAGCAGACGTATCACCGGGGAGCTGTTTTTT. Protein product: CASRRITGELFF. Full variable domain (outside the CDR3, taken from reference TRBV25-1 and TRBJ2-2): EADIYQTPRYLVIGTGKKITLECSQTMGHDKMYWYQQDPGMELHLIHYSYGVNSTEKGDLSSESTVSRIRTEHFPLTLESARPSHTSQYLCASRRITGELFFGEGSRLTVL.

This clonotype occurred many times. The genes are TRBV6-5 and TRBJ2-6; D ambiguous. Per germline, CDR1 MNHEY and CDR2 SVGAGI. The CDR3 has 14 residues. Trimming stripped 6 bases from V and 2 bases from J, with 8 bases between. The CDR3 region is CASSQGPGANVLTF. In nucleotides, the CDR3 is TGTGCCAGCAGCCAAGGCCCTGGGGCCAACGTCCTGACTTTC.

This clonotype was counted ten times or more. In DNA, the CDR3 is TGTGCCAGCAGTTTGGTTCAGCTTAACTATGGCTACACCTTC. Encoded protein: CASSLVQLNYGYTF. The rearrangement links TRBV28 to TRBJ1-2; D gene ambiguous. The germline CDR1 and CDR2 sequences are MDHEN and SYDVKM. The V end was cut by 3 bases, the J end by 1 base, with 9 bases between. CDR3 length: 14 residues.

This clonotype appeared many times. V is TRBV6-2 or TRBV6-3 and J is TRBJ2-2; D might be TRBD1 or TRBD2, each matching 5 bases. Germline CDR1 MNHEY, CDR2 SVGEGT. There are 15 residues in the CDR3. Trimming shortened V by 2 bases and J by 4 bases, and 11 bases separated the two germline ends. The CDR3, as DNA: TGTGCCAGCAGTTACAGTGGGGGTTTCACCGGGGAGCTGTTTTTT. This translates into CASSYSGGFTGELFF.